A selection of T cell receptor beta chains follows, all from one sample in a study of beta chain features in type 1 diabetes. Produced via immunoSEQ multiplex PCR; TCRdb's table is partial and in-frame only. The sample records approximately 150,000 clones, roughly 59% being singletons. What was sequenced was naive CD4+ T cells from blood. All receptors come from a man aged 25-45 years with type 1 diabetes. CDR3s include the opening cysteine and the closing phenylalanine or tryptophan. D genes are given only for firm matches. Rows may omit the clone size; those that give it use once, few, many or a size class.

>TRBJ1-2|-|TRBV10-2|TRBD1
TGCGCCAGCACTCGGACAGGCTATGGCTACACCTTC
CASTRTGYGYTF
>TRBJ2-3|-|TRBV5-4|-
TGTGCCAGCAGCTTGGTCTTCTATGGGGCCGGTAGCACAGATACGCAGTATTTT
CASSLVFYGAGSTDTQYF
>TRBJ2-1|once|TRBV7-2|TRBD2
TGTGCCAGCAGGCGGACTAGCGGGGGATACAATGAGCAGTTCTTC
CASRRTSGGYNEQFF
>TRBJ2-4|-|TRBV15|-
TGTGCCACCAGCAGAGTCGGCCTTCCCCAGGGAAACATTCAGTACTTC
CATSRVGLPQGNIQYF
>TRBJ2-1|-|TRBV29-1|-
TGCAGCGTTGGGTCCGCATTCGCCCCCTACAATGAGCAGTTCTTC
CSVGSAFAPYNEQFF
>TRBJ2-7|few|TRBV2|TRBD1
TGTGCCAGCAGAACAGGGGGTCTGTCCTACGAGCAGTACTTC
CASRTGGLSYEQYF
>TRBJ2-5|-|TRBV29-1|-
TGCAGCGTTGTTCGGGGGGCTTATGAGACCCAGTACTTC
CSVVRGAYETQYF
>TRBJ2-1|-|TRBV19|-
TGTGCCAGTATACAAGCCCCGGGACGGAGACCCAATGAGCAGTTCTTC
CASIQAPGRRPNEQFF
>TRBJ2-7|-|TRBV10-3|TRBD1
TGTGCCATCAGTTGGGACAGGGGGGACGAGCAGTACTTC
CAISWDRGDEQYF
>TRBJ2-7|once|TRBV29-1|-
TGCAGCGCGCAGGGAATAACCACCTACGAGCAGTACTTC
CSAQGITTYEQYF
>TRBJ2-5|-|TRBV7-2|-
TGTGCCAGCAGCTTAGCAGGGCTTCAAGAGACCCAGTACTTC
CASSLAGLQETQYF
>TRBJ2-7|-|TRBV29-1|-
TGCAGCGCTTCCCATTCCTACGAGCAGTACTTC
CSASHSYEQYF
>TRBJ2-1|few|TRBV7-9|-
TGTGCCAGCAATATCCAATTTCAGGGTAATGAGCAGTTCTTC
CASNIQFQGNEQFF
>TRBJ2-3|once|TRBV27|-
TGTGCCAGCAGTTTATTGGGGTTTGGGACAGATACGCAGTATTTT
CASSLLGFGTDTQYF
>TRBJ2-5|few|TRBV29-1|-
TGCAGCGTTGCGCGGGCTCAAGAGACCCAGTACTTC
CSVARAQETQYF
>TRBJ2-1|-|TRBV4-1|TRBD2
TGCGCCAGCAGCCATGGACTAGTCAGGCATGAGCAGTTCTTC
CASSHGLVRHEQFF
>TRBJ2-3|-|TRBV28|-
TGTGCCAGCATGGGAGCACCCCCCACAGATACGCAGTATTTT
CASMGAPPTDTQYF
>TRBJ2-3|once|TRBV9|-
TGTGCCAGCAGCGTAGGAAGTGGGACAGATACGCAGTATTTT
CASSVGSGTDTQYF
>TRBJ2-3|-|TRBV7-2|TRBD2
TGTGCCAGCAGCTTAGGGCTAGCGGGCTACGGCACAGATACGCAGTATTTT
CASSLGLAGYGTDTQYF
>TRBJ1-2|-|TRBV29-1|-
TGCAGCGTTGAGACTCCGACAGGCCGATCCTACACCTTC
CSVETPTGRSYTF
>TRBJ2-3|few|TRBV29-1|-
TGCAGCGTTGAAGCGGCCAGGGGATCAGCAGATACGCAGTATTTT
CSVEAARGSADTQYF
>TRBJ1-1|once|TRBV18|-
TGTGCCAGCTCACCATCTTTGTCGACATCCGCTGAAGCTTTCTTT
CASSPSLSTSAEAFF
>TRBJ1-6|-|TRBV5-1|-
TGCGCCAGCAGCTTGGCGACAGGCGGGAATTCACCCCTCCACTTT
CASSLATGGNSPLHF
>TRBJ2-3|-|TRBV10-3|-
TGTGCCATCAGTGAGAGCACAGATACGCAGTATTTT
CAISESTDTQYF
>TRBJ2-5|-|TRBV29-1|-
TGCAGCGTTAATGAGAGGATACGAGAAGAGACCCAGTACTTC
CSVNERIREETQYF
>TRBJ2-7|-|TRBV9|-
TGTGCCAGCAGCGTACGGGGGACCGGGTCCTACGAGCAGTACTTC
CASSVRGTGSYEQYF
>TRBJ2-5|-|TRBV9|-
TGTGCCAGCAGCGTCCCGGGAGAGACCCAGTACTTC
CASSVPGETQYF
>TRBJ2-2|-|TRBV2|TRBD2
TGTGCCAGCAGTCTAGCGGGGTACACCGGGGAGCTGTTTTTT
CASSLAGYTGELFF
>TRBJ2-6|-|TRBV28|-
TGTGCCAGCGTCCGGCATGGGGCCAACGTCCTGACTTTC
CASVRHGANVLTF
>TRBJ1-2|few|TRBV6-5|-
TGTGCCAGCAGTAAGGACAGTCGTGGCTACACCTTC
CASSKDSRGYTF
>TRBJ2-4|-|TRBV20-1|-
TGCAGTGCTAGAGATCCCGGCATTCAGTACTTC
CSARDPGIQYF
>TRBJ1-2|few|TRBV6-5|-
TGTGCCAGCAGCCGCGGGAGTGCTATCTATGGCTACACCTTC
CASSRGSAIYGYTF
>TRBJ2-6|few|TRBV30|-
TGTGCCTGGGACAGGAGCTCTGGGGCCAACGTCCTGACTTTC
CAWDRSSGANVLTF
>TRBJ2-7|-|TRBV27|-
TGTGCCAGCAGTTCTTCCCTTCGGACGTCCTACGAGCAGTACTTC
CASSSSLRTSYEQYF
>TRBJ2-7|-|TRBV10-3|-
TGTGCCATCAGTGAGGGGCGTCGGTACGAGCAGTACTTC
CAISEGRRYEQYF
>TRBJ2-6|-|TRBV5-6|-
TGTGCCAGCAGCCTTCTATCTGGGGCCAACGTCCTGACTTTC
CASSLLSGANVLTF
>TRBJ2-1|-|TRBV7-2|TRBD2
TGTGCCAGCAGCAAGAACCCCGGGGGGGACTTTAATGAGCAGTTCTTC
CASSKNPGGDFNEQFF
>TRBJ2-3|-|TRBV18|TRBD1
TGTGCCAGCTCATTCGACAGGGCAATCACCACCACAGATACGCAGTATTTT
CASSFDRAITTTDTQYF
>TRBJ2-4|-|TRBV15|TRBD2
TGTGCCACCAGCACACTCGGACTAGCGGGGGGCGAAAACATTCAGTACTTC
CATSTLGLAGGENIQYF
>TRBJ2-3|few|TRBV29-1|TRBD2
TGCAGCGTTGCGATTAGCGGGGGAAGCACAGATACGCAGTATTTT
CSVAISGGSTDTQYF
>TRBJ2-1|few|TRBV29-1|TRBD2
TGCAGCGATGACTCGGGAGGGCCCTACAATGAGCAGTTCTTC
CSDDSGGPYNEQFF
>TRBJ2-3|-|TRBV7-9|TRBD1
TGTGCCAGCAGCCTTAGGGGCGCAGGGGGCCGCACAGATACGCAGTATTTT
CASSLRGAGGRTDTQYF
>TRBJ2-2|once|TRBV7-2|-
TGTGCCAGCAGCCGCGATATCGGCACCGGGGAGCTGTTTTTT
CASSRDIGTGELFF
>TRBJ2-1|-|TRBV13|TRBD1
TGTGCCAGCAGCTTACCGGGACAGGGGTACAATGAGCAGTTCTTC
CASSLPGQGYNEQFF
>TRBJ2-1|once|TRBV13|TRBD1
TGTGCCAGCTCTTATGGGACAGGTAATGAGCAGTTCTTC
CASSYGTGNEQFF
>TRBJ2-3|-|TRBV2|-
TGTGCCAGCAGTCAACTCCTTTCTAGCACAGATACGCAGTATTTT
CASSQLLSSTDTQYF
>TRBJ1-2|-|TRBV4-3|-
TGCGCCAGCAGCCAAGAAGGCCCGGGTCCATATGGCTACACCTTC
CASSQEGPGPYGYTF
>TRBJ1-6|-|TRBV15|-
TGTGCCACCAGCAGAGGCCCCCGGTCTGGAGGGAATAGGGATTCACCCCTCCACTTT
CATSRGPRSGGNRDSPLHF
>TRBJ2-2|-|TRBV6-5|-
TGTGCCAGCAGTTACTCGTCTAGCGACGGCACCGGGGAGCTGTTTTTT
CASSYSSSDGTGELFF
>TRBJ1-1|-|TRBV18|-
TGTGCCAGCTCACCTCTGGGGGGGGCGAACACTGAAGCTTTCTTT
CASSPLGGANTEAFF
>TRBJ2-3|-|TRBV5-6|-
TGTGCCAGCAGCTTGACGGCAGATACGCAGTATTTT
CASSLTADTQYF
>TRBJ2-7|-|TRBV7-9|-
TGTGCCAGCAGCTCAGGGTACATCCTGGGCTACGAGCAGTACTTC
CASSSGYILGYEQYF